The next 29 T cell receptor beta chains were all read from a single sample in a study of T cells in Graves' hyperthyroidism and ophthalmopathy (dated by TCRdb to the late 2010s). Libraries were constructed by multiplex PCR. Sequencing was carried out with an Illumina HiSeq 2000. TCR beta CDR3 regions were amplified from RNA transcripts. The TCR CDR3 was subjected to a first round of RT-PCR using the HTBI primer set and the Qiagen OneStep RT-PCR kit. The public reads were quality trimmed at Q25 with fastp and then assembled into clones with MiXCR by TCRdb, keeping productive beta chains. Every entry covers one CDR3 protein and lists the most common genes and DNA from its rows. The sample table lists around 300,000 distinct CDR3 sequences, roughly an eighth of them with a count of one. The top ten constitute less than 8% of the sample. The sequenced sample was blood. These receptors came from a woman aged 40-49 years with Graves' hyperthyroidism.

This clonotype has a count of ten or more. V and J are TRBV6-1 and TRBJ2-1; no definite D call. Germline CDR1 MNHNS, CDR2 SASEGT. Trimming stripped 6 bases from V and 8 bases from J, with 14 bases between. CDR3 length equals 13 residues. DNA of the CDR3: TGTGCCAGCAGGGCCACAGTGGCCTATGAGCAGTTCTTC. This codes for CASRATVAYEQFF.

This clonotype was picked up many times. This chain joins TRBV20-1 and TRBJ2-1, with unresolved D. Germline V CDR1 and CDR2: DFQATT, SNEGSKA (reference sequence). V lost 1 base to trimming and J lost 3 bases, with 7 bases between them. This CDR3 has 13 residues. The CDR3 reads CSARGSYYNEQFF. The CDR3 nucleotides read TGCAGTGCTAGAGGCTCGTACTACAATGAGCAGTTCTTC.

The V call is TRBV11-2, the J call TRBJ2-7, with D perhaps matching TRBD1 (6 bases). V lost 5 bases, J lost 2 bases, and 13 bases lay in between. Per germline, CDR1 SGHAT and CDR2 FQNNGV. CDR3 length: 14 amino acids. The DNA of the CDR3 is TGTGCCAGCAGCCTGCAGGGGACCCCCTACGAGCAGTACTTC. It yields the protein CASSLQGTPYEQYF.

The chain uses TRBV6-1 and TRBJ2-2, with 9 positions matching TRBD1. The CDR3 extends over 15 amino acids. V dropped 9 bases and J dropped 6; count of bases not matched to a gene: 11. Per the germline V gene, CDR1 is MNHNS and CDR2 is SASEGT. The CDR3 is CASSRDRDYPGELFF. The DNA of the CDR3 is TGTGCCAGTAGTAGGGACAGGGACTACCCCGGGGAGCTGTTTTTT.

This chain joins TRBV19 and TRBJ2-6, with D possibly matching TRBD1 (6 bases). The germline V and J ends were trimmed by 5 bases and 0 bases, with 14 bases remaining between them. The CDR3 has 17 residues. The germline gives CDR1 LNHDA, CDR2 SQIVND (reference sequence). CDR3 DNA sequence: TGTGCCAGTAGTTTCCGGGACATTCTCTCTGGGGCCAACGTCCTGACTTTC. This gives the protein CASSFRDILSGANVLTF. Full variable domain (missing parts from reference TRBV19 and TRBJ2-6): DGGITQSPKYLFRKEGQNVTLSCEQNLNHDAMYWYRQDPGQGLRLIYYSQIVNDFQKGDIAEGYSVSREKKESFPLTVTSAQKNPTAFYLCASSFRDILSGANVLTFGAGSRLTVL.

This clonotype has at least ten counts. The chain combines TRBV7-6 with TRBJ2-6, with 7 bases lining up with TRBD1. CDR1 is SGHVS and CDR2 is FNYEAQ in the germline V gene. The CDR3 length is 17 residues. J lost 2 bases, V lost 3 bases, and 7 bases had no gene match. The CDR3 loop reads CASSLSGGGTGANVLTF. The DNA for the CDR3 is TGTGCCAGCAGCTTGTCAGGGGGTGGAACTGGGGCCAACGTCCTGACTTTC.

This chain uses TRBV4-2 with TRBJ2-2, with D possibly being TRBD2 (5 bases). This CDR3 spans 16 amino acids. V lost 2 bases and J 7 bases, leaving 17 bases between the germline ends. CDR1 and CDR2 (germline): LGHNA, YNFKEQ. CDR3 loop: CASSQSVASGVGELFF. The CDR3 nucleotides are TGTGCCAGCAGCCAATCGGTAGCGTCCGGGGTCGGGGAGCTGTTTTTT.

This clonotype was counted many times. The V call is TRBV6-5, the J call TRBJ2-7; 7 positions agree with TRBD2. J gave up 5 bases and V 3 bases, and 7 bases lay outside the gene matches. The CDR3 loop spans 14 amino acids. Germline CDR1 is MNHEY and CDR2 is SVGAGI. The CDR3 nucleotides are TGTGCCAGCAGTTATACCGACAGCGGGAACGAGCAGTACTTC. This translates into CASSYTDSGNEQYF.

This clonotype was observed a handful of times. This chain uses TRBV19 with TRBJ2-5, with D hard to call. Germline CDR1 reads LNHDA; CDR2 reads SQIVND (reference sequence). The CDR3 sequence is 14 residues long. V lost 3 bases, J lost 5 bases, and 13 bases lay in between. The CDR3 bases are TGTGCCAGTAGTATTGATTGGGGTGGGGAGACCCAGTACTTC. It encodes CASSIDWGGETQYF. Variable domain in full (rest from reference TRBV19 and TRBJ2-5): DGGITQSPKYLFRKEGQNVTLSCEQNLNHDAMYWYRQDPGQGLRLIYYSQIVNDFQKGDIAEGYSVSREKKESFPLTVTSAQKNPTAFYLCASSIDWGGETQYFGPGTRLLVL.

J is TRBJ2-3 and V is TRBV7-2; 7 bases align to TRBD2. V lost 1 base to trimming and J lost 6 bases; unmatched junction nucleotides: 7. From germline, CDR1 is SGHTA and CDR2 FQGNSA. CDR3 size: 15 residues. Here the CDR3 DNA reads TGTGCCAGCAGCTTAGATGGCGGGAGACCGGATACGCAGTATTTT. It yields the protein CASSLDGGRPDTQYF. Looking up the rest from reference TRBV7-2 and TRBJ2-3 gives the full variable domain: GAGVSQSPSNKVTEKGKDVELRCDPISGHTALYWYRQSLGQGLEFLIYFQGNSAPDKSGLPSDRFSAERTGGSVSTLTIQRTQQEDSAVYLCASSLDGGRPDTQYFGPGTRLTVL.

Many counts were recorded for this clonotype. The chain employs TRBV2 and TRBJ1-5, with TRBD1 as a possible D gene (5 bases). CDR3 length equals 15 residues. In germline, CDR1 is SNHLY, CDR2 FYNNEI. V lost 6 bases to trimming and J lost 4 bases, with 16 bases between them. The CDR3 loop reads CASSPIPGGNQPQHF. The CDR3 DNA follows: TGTGCCAGCAGCCCGATTCCGGGGGGGAATCAGCCCCAGCATTTT.

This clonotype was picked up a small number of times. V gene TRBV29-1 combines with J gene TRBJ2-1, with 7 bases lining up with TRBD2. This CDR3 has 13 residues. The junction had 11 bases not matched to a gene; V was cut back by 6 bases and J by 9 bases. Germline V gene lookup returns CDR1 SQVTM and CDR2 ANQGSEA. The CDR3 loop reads CSVLDPSGVEQFF. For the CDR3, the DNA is TGCAGCGTATTGGATCCGAGCGGGGTTGAGCAGTTCTTC.

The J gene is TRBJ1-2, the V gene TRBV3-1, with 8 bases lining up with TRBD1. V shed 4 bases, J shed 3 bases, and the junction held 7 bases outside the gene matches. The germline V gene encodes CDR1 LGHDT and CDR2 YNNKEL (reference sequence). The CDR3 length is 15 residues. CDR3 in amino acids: CASSRSRGRDYGYTF. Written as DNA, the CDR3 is TGTGCCAGCAGCCGGTCCAGGGGGCGCGACTATGGCTACACCTTC. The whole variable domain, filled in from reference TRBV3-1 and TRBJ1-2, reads DTAVSQTPKYLVTQMGNDKSIKCEQNLGHDTMYWYKQDSKKFLKIMFSYNNKELIINETVPNRFSPKSPDKAHLNLHINSLELGDSAVYFCASSRSRGRDYGYTFGSGTRLTVV.

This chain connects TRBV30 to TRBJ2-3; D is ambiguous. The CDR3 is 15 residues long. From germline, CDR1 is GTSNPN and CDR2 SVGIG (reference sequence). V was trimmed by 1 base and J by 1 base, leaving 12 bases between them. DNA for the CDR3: TGTGCCTGGAGTGGACCCAGACGGGGCACAGATACGCAGTATTTT. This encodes CAWSGPRRGTDTQYF.

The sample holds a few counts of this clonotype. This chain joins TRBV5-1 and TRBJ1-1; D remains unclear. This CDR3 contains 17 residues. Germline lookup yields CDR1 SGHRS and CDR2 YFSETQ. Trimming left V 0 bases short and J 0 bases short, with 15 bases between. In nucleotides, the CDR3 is TGCGCCAGCAGCTTGGGTAACCAGGAAATAATGAACACTGAAGCTTTCTTT. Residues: CASSLGNQEIMNTEAFF.

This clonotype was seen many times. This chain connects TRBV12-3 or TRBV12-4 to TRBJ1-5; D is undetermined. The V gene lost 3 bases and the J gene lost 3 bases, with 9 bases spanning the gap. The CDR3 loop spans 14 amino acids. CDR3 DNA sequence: TGTGCCAGCAGTTTTGGCCAGAACAATCAGCCCCAGCATTTT. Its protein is CASSFGQNNQPQHF.

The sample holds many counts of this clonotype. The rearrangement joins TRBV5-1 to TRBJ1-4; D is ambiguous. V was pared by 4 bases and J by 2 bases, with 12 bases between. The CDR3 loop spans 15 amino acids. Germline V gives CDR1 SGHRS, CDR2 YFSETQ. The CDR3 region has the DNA TGCGCCAGCAGCACCGGTGGGCCGACTAATGAAAAACTGTTTTTT. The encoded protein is CASSTGGPTNEKLFF.

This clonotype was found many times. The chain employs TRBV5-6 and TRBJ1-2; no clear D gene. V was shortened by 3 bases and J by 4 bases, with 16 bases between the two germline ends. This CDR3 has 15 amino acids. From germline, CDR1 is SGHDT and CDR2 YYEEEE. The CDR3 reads CASSSRIMVTYGYTF. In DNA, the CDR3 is TGTGCCAGCAGCTCTCGTATCATGGTGACCTATGGCTACACCTTC.

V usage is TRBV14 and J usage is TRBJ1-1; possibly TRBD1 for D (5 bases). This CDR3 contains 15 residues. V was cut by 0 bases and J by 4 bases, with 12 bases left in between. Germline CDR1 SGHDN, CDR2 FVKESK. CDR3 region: CASSQDEGEITEAFF. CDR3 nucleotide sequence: TGTGCCAGCAGCCAAGATGAAGGGGAGATCACTGAAGCTTTCTTT.

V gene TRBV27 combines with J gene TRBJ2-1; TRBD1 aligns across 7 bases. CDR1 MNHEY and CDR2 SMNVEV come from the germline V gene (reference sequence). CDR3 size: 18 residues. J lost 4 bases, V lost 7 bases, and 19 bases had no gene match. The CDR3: CASTSMRRDRAKYNEQFF. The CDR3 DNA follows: TGTGCCAGCACCTCGATGCGACGAGACAGGGCTAAGTACAATGAGCAGTTCTTC.

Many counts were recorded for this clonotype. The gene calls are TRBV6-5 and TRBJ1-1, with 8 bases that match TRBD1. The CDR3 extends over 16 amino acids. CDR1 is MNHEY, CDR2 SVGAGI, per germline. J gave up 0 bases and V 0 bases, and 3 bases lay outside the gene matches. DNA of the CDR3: TGTGCCAGCAGTTACTCGCGGGACAGGCTGAACACTGAAGCTTTCTTT. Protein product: CASSYSRDRLNTEAFF.

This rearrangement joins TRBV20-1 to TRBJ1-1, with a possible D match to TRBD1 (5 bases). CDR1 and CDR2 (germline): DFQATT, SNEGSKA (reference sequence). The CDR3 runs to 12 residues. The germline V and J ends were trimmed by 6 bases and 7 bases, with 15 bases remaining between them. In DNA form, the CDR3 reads TGCAGTGCCGGTCTCGGGACCTTTGAAGCTTTCTTT. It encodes CSAGLGTFEAFF.

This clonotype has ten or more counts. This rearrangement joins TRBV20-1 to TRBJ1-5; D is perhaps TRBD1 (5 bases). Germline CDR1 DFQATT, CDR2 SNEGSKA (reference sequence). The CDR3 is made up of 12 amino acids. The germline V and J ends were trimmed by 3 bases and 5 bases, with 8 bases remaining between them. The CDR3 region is CSASQGYQPQHF. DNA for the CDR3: TGCAGTGCTAGCCAGGGTTATCAGCCCCAGCATTTT.

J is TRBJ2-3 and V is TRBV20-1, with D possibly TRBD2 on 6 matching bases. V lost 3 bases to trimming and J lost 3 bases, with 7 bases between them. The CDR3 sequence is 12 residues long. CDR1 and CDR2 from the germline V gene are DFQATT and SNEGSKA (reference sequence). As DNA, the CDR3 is TGCAGTGCTAGGACTAGAACAGATACGCAGTATTTT. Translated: CSARTRTDTQYF.

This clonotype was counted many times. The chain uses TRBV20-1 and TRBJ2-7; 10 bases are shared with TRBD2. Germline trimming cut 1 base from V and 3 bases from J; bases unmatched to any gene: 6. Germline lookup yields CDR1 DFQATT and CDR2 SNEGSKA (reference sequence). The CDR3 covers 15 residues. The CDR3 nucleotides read TGCAGTGCTAGAGTAAGGCTAGCGGGGGACTACGAGCAGTACTTC. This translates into CSARVRLAGDYEQYF.

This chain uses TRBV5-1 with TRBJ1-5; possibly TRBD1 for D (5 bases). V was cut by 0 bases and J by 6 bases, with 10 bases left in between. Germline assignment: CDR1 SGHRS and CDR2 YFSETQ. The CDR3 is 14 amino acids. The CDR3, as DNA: TGCGCCAGCAGCTTGGCTCAGGGAACTCAGCCCCAGCATTTT. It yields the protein CASSLAQGTQPQHF.

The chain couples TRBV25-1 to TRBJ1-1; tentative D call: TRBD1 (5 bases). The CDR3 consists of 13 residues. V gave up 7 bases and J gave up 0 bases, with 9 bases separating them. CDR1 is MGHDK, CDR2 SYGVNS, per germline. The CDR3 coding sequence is TGTGCCAGCAAGAACAGGATGAACACTGAAGCTTTCTTT. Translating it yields CASKNRMNTEAFF.

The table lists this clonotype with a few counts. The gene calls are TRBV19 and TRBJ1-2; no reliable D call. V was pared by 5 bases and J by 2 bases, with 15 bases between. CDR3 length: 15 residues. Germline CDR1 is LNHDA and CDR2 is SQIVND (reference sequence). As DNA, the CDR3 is TGTGCCAGTAGTGATGGTCCGACGAGCAACTATGGCTACACCTTC. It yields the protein CASSDGPTSNYGYTF. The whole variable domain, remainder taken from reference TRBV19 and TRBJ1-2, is DGGITQSPKYLFRKEGQNVTLSCEQNLNHDAMYWYRQDPGQGLRLIYYSQIVNDFQKGDIAEGYSVSREKKESFPLTVTSAQKNPTAFYLCASSDGPTSNYGYTFGSGTRLTVV.

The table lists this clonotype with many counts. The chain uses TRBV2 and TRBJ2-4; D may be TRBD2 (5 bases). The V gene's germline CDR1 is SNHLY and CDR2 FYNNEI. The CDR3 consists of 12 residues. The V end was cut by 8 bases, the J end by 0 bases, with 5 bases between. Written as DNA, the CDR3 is TGTGCCAGCGGGAGAGCCAAAAACATTCAGTACTTC. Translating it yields CASGRAKNIQYF.